The T cell receptor beta chain under discussion was sequenced for a study of siplizumab effects on memory and regulatory T cells. General study points: A mean of roughly 68% of mappable alloreactive CD4+ clones were Treg-derived with siplizumab, compared with less than 30% in controls.

As to this clone: The antigen is unknown.

Profiled with immunoSEQ multiplex PCR; TCRdb holds only in-frame clones, not every one. The sample comprises roughly 82,000 clones, roughly 90% of which are singletons, and over 1.5% rests with the top ten. CDR3 length equals 11 residues. Trimming stripped 5 bases from V and 10 bases from J, with 9 bases between. Germline loops: CDR1 MNHEY, CDR2 SVGAGI. The receptor comes from a human donor in good health. Sequenced material: Tregs sorted from blood. The V and J genes are TRBV6-5 and TRBJ1-5; D remains unclear. The CDR3 loop is CASSEVFPQHF. The CDR3 bases are TGTGCCAGCAGTGAAGTTTTTCCCCAGCATTTT.